Shown below are 18 T cell receptor beta chains from a single sample sequenced in a study of shared clonotypes between healthy human individuals. Profiling relied on immunoSEQ multiplex PCR, and the TCRdb table lists in-frame clones only, not all of them. This sample has 550,000 to 700,000 clones; about three quarters occur once, and the top ten carry more than 1.5%. Sequencing was performed on memory CD4+ T cells sorted from blood. Subset denoted: CD45RA-negative fraction. The receptor source for this set is a woman aged 25 to 39 in good health.

This clone has just one count. This chain connects TRBV5-5 to TRBJ1-2; D gene unclear. The V end was cut by 0 bases, the J end by 4 bases, with 10 bases between. The germline V gene has CDR1 SGHKS and CDR2 YYEKEE (reference sequence). The CDR3 has 14 amino acids. The CDR3 loop reads CASSLGTSTYGYTF. The CDR3 region has the DNA TGTGCCAGCAGCTTGGGAACCAGCACCTATGGCTACACCTTC.

DNA for the CDR3: TGTGCCAGCAGTATTGCGGCGGGATCTTACTATGAGCAGTTCTTC. Its protein is CASSIAAGSYYEQFF. V gene TRBV25-1 combines with J gene TRBJ2-1; D may be TRBD2 (6 bases). The CDR3 is made up of 15 amino acids. V dropped 5 bases and J dropped 8 bases, with 19 bases sitting between them. From germline, CDR1 is MGHDK and CDR2 SYGVNS.

This chain uses TRBV18 with TRBJ2-2; 8 bases line up with TRBD1. CDR3 length: 15 amino acids. In germline, CDR1 is KGHSH, CDR2 LQKENI. V lost 5 bases to trimming and J lost 5 bases; unmatched junction nucleotides: 7. The CDR3 loop reads CASSIGQGGTGELFF. CDR3 nucleotides: TGTGCCAGCTCAATCGGACAGGGTGGTACCGGGGAGCTGTTTTTT.

This sequence joins TRBV4-1 and TRBJ2-1, with D possibly matching TRBD2 (7 bases). There are 16 residues in the CDR3. Germline CDR1 MGHRA, CDR2 YSYEKL. Trimming shortened V by 1 base and J by 6 bases, and 16 bases separated the two germline ends. The chain's CDR3 is CASSQVRGDYLNEQFF. The DNA of the CDR3 is TGCGCCAGCAGCCAAGTGAGGGGGGACTACCTCAATGAGCAGTTCTTC.

This sequence joins TRBV29-1 and TRBJ2-3, with 7 bases aligning to TRBD2. The ends lost 3 bases at V and 4 bases at J; junction bases unmatched: 7. The CDR3 has 14 amino acids. Germline V gives CDR1 SQVTM, CDR2 ANQGSEA. The CDR3 here is CSVDDGLVSDTQYF. In nucleotides, the CDR3 is TGCAGCGTTGATGACGGACTAGTTTCAGATACGCAGTATTTT.

CDR3 bases: TGTGCCAGCAGTTTCGTTTTTCCGGACAGGCAAAGGAGAGGAGCAACTAATGAAAAACTGTTTTTT. It yields the protein CASSFVFPDRQRRGATNEKLFF. The chain carries TRBV28 and TRBJ1-4, with 7 bases fitting TRBD1. The CDR3 has 22 amino acids. The germline gives CDR1 MDHEN, CDR2 SYDVKM. The V and J ends lost 3 bases and 0 bases, in that order; junction bases with no gene match: 22.

The genes are TRBV2 and TRBJ2-5, with 9 bases fitting TRBD2. Per germline, CDR1 SNHLY and CDR2 FYNNEI. The V segment lost 6 bases and the J segment 5 bases; nucleotides outside the gene matches: 7. The CDR3 runs 14 residues. CDR3 sequence (DNA): TGTGCCAGCAGCGGACTAGCGAGTGGTGAGACCCAGTACTTC. Protein sequence: CASSGLASGETQYF.

The chain couples TRBV18 to TRBJ2-7; the match to TRBD2 covers 8 bases. V trimming: 3 bases; J trimming: 5 bases; junction bases outside the gene matches: 3. The germline CDR1 and CDR2 sequences are KGHSH and LQKENI. The CDR3 is 13 residues long. The CDR3 sequence: CASSPSGGDEQYF. The CDR3 DNA follows: TGTGCCAGCTCACCCTCCGGGGGGGACGAGCAGTACTTC. Drawing the rest from reference TRBV18 and TRBJ2-7, the complete variable domain is NAGVMQNPRHLVRRRGQEARLRCSPMKGHSHVYWYRQLPEEGLKFMVYLQKENIIDESGMPKERFSAEFPKEGPSILRIQQVVRGDSAAYFCASSPSGGDEQYFGPGTRLTVT.

J is TRBJ2-7 and V is TRBV27; D not resolved. V was pared by 6 bases and J by 1 base, with 13 bases between. The CDR3 covers 14 residues. The germline CDR1 and CDR2 sequences are MNHEY and SMNVEV (reference sequence). This CDR3 reads CASRPLSGSYEQYF. CDR3 DNA: TGTGCCAGCAGACCCCTCTCGGGTTCCTACGAGCAGTACTTC.

Many counts were recorded for this clone. The chain employs TRBV7-8 and TRBJ2-2; D possibly corresponds to TRBD2 (6 bases). CDR3 length equals 14 residues. V dropped 2 bases and J dropped 6 bases, with 10 bases sitting between them. CDR1 is SGHVS and CDR2 is FQNEAQ in the germline V gene. The CDR3 DNA is TGTGCCAGCAGCTTATTGGAGGGATCCGGGGAGCTGTTTTTT. Its translation: CASSLLEGSGELFF.

V gene TRBV11-2 combines with J gene TRBJ2-5, with D possibly matching TRBD2 (6 bases). Germline V lookup: CDR1 SGHAT, CDR2 FQNNGV. This CDR3 comprises 14 residues. V was cut by 6 bases and J by 9 bases, with 20 bases left in between. The CDR3 nucleotides read TGTGCCAGCAGTGCAGGAGGGGCAACGATGTCCCAGTACTTC. It is translated as CASSAGGATMSQYF. The full variable domain, rest sourced from reference TRBV11-2 and TRBJ2-5, is EAGVAQSPRYKIIEKRQSVAFWCNPISGHATLYWYQQILGQGPKLLIQFQNNGVVDDSQLPKDRFSAERLKGVDSTLKIQPAKLEDSAVYLCASSAGGATMSQYFGPGTRLLVL.

This clone was observed a few times. This chain uses TRBV2 with TRBJ2-3; D remains unclear. Deletions cut 8 bases from V and 1 base from J, with 13 bases between. This CDR3 contains 14 residues. Germline lookup yields CDR1 SNHLY and CDR2 FYNNEI. The CDR3 region has the DNA TGTGCCAGCGACCCCCGGACGGGCACAGATACGCAGTATTTT. As protein: CASDPRTGTDTQYF.

The sample holds a few counts of this clone. V gene TRBV28 combines with J gene TRBJ1-4; 8 bases are a match to TRBD1. V gave up 5 bases and J gave up 6 bases; unmatched junction bases: 5. Germline V lookup: CDR1 MDHEN, CDR2 SYDVKM. The CDR3 runs to 14 residues. CDR3 in DNA: TGTGCCAGCAGTACTGACAGGGGAGATGAAAAACTGTTTTTT. Translating gives CASSTDRGDEKLFF.

This chain joins TRBV11-3 and TRBJ2-7; D is unclear. Germline-derived CDR1 and CDR2 are SGHNT and YENEEA. V gave up 5 bases and J gave up 7 bases, with 12 bases separating them. CDR3 length: 12 amino acids. The DNA of the CDR3 is TGTGCCAGCAGCCCCTACATTGAGGAGCAGTACTTC. It specifies CASSPYIEEQYF.

V gene TRBV15 combines with J gene TRBJ2-2; 13 bases match TRBD2. This CDR3 spans 17 amino acids. Germline V gene sequence: CDR1 LNHNV, CDR2 YYDKDF (reference sequence). V lost 2 bases to trimming and J lost 7 bases; unmatched junction nucleotides: 7. In nucleotides, the CDR3 is TGTGCCACCAGCAGATCACTAGCGGGAGGGCCTGACGGGGAGCTGTTTTTT. Translating it yields CATSRSLAGGPDGELFF. Full variable domain (rest looked up from reference TRBV15 and TRBJ2-2): DAMVIQNPRYQVTQFGKPVTLSCSQTLNHNVMYWYQQKSSQAPKLLFHYYDKDFNNEADTPDNFQSRRPNTSFCFLDIRSPGLGDTAMYLCATSRSLAGGPDGELFFGEGSRLTVL.

The J gene is TRBJ1-2, the V gene TRBV18; D is perhaps TRBD1 (5 bases). CDR1 and CDR2 (germline): KGHSH, LQKENI. CDR3 length: 16 residues. The V end lost 1 base, the J end lost 8 bases, and 20 bases lay between the germline ends. CDR3 nucleotide sequence: TGTGCCAGCTCACCACTCCAGGGCCAACTTACCTTCGGCTACACCTTC. It codes for CASSPLQGQLTFGYTF.

The V gene is TRBV20-1, the J gene TRBJ2-1; D remains unclear. The CDR3 has 11 residues. Trimming left V 6 bases short and J 10 bases short, with 13 bases between. Germline assignment: CDR1 DFQATT and CDR2 SNEGSKA (reference sequence). The CDR3 is CSARSPVEQFF. CDR3 nucleotides: TGCAGTGCGAGAAGTCCCGTAGAGCAGTTCTTC.

This chain connects TRBV7-8 to TRBJ1-1; the match to TRBD1 covers 9 bases. Trimming removed 7 bases from V and 4 bases from J; junction bases left unmatched: 10. Germline loops: CDR1 SGHVS, CDR2 FQNEAQ. This CDR3 comprises 15 residues. The CDR3 DNA is TGTGCCAGCATAGAACAGGGACAGGGAGGCACTGAAGCTTTCTTT. Translated: CASIEQGQGGTEAFF.